What follows are 24 T cell receptor beta chains derived from one specimen sequenced in a study of cytomegalovirus exposure and HLA in healthy donors. In the PCR, 60 Vbeta and 13 Jbeta primers were used. This table comes from immunoSEQ multiplex PCR, and its TCRdb copy is limited to in-frame clones, with some not included. This sample has about 180,000 clones, with 70% to 85% found just once. Sequencing used PBMCs. Source of these receptors: a woman between 40 and 55 years old in good health and CMV-seronegative.

The chain combines TRBV6-1 with TRBJ2-1, with 11 bases matching TRBD2. The junction had 0 bases not matched to a gene; V was cut back by 2 bases and J by 9 bases. Germline CDR1 reads MNHNS; CDR2 reads SASEGT. This CDR3 spans 13 amino acids. The CDR3 here is CASSELAGGEQFF. The CDR3 DNA reads as TGTGCCAGCAGTGAACTAGCGGGAGGTGAGCAGTTCTTC.

The chain is built from TRBV4-2 and TRBJ1-3; no firm D call. CDR1 is LGHNA, CDR2 YNFKEQ, per germline. The CDR3 is 15 residues long. The V gene lost 1 base and the J gene lost 9 bases, with 16 bases spanning the gap. The CDR3 nucleotides are TGTGCCAGCAGCCAAGGAGGGAATATGGGCACCACCATATATTTT. It specifies CASSQGGNMGTTIYF.

This rearrangement joins TRBV30 to TRBJ1-3, with 8 bases fitting TRBD1. The trim removed 2 bases at V and 4 bases at J, leaving 7 bases unmatched. The CDR3 is made up of 15 amino acids. Per the germline V gene, CDR1 is GTSNPN and CDR2 is SVGIG (reference sequence). The CDR3, as DNA: TGTGCCTGGAGTCCAGGGGGCGCGTTCGGAAACACCATATATTTT. Amino acid sequence: CAWSPGGAFGNTIYF.

The chain combines TRBV9 with TRBJ2-1; D gene unclear. The V end was cut by 4 bases, the J end by 9 bases, with 17 bases between. Germline V CDR1 and CDR2: SGDLS, YYNGEE. The CDR3 consists of 14 residues. The CDR3, as DNA: TGTGCCAGCAGCTTCACCGGGTCCCTGGGTGAGCAGTTCTTC. Translating gives CASSFTGSLGEQFF.

This clone came up a few times. The rearrangement joins TRBV5-1 to TRBJ1-6, with 9 positions matching TRBD1. This CDR3 has 16 residues. From germline, CDR1 is SGHRS and CDR2 YFSETQ. The ends lost 0 bases at V and 9 bases at J; junction bases unmatched: 7. The CDR3 DNA follows: TGCGCCAGCAGCTTGGGTCCGGGACAGGGAGGTTCACCCCTCCACTTT. This translates into CASSLGPGQGGSPLHF.

The rearrangement joins TRBV7-9 to TRBJ2-3, with D perhaps matching TRBD2 (6 bases). The CDR3 totals 17 residues. V was shortened by 6 bases and J by 11 bases, with 30 bases between the two germline ends. Germline V gene lookup returns CDR1 SEHNR and CDR2 FQNEAQ (reference sequence). DNA of the CDR3: TGTGCCAGCAGACGCCCCCTAGGTAGCGGTACACAGAGTGGGCAGTATTTT. Encoded protein: CASRRPLGSGTQSGQYF. Drawing the rest from reference TRBV7-9 and TRBJ2-3, the complete variable domain is DTGVSQNPRHKITKRGQNVTFRCDPISEHNRLYWYRQTLGQGPEFLTYFQNEAQLEKSRLLSDRFSAERPKGSFSTLEIQRTEQGDSAMYLCASRRPLGSGTQSGQYFGPGTRLTVL.

CDR3 region: CAIRSSREPNTEAFF. In nucleotides, the CDR3 is TGTGCCATCAGATCTTCCAGGGAACCGAACACTGAAGCTTTCTTT. This chain joins TRBV10-3 and TRBJ1-1, with D maybe TRBD1 (5 bases). The CDR3 is 15 residues long. The germline V gene has CDR1 ENHRY and CDR2 SYGVKD. The V and J ends lost 6 bases and 1 base respectively, with 15 bases between them.

This chain links TRBV10-3 with TRBJ1-2; 11 bases line up with TRBD1. Germline loops: CDR1 ENHRY, CDR2 SYGVKD. This CDR3 has 16 residues. Unmatched junction bases numbered 9, after V lost 6 bases and J lost 3 bases. CDR3 amino acids: CAISTHRTGGDYGYTF. The DNA of the CDR3 is TGTGCCATCAGCACCCACCGGACAGGGGGCGACTATGGCTACACCTTC.

This clone was counted between two and nine times. This chain links TRBV4-3 with TRBJ1-1; TRBD1 aligns across 8 bases. Germline CDR1 is LGHNA and CDR2 is YSLEER. This CDR3 region has 17 residues. V shed 5 bases, J shed 0 bases, and the junction held 11 bases outside the gene matches. DNA for the CDR3: TGCGCCAGCAGCTCGGACAGGGACTACACTATGAACACTGAAGCTTTCTTT. This encodes CASSSDRDYTMNTEAFF.

This clone was seen more than once but under ten times. A junction end diverges from the germline sequence, so it may reflect a read error. The gene calls are TRBV4-1 and TRBJ1-4; 7 bases are shared with TRBD1. CDR1 and CDR2 from the germline V gene are MGHRA and YSYEKL. The CDR3 sequence is 13 residues long. CDR3 in amino acids: CASSQDVDRELKF. The CDR3 DNA reads as TGCGCCAGCAGCCAAGATGTAGACAGGGAATTAAAGTTT.

Only a few counts were recorded for this clone. The chain uses TRBV6-1 and TRBJ2-1, with 7 bases aligning to TRBD2. Trimming at V came to 5 bases and at J to 12 bases, leaving 13 bases not matched to a gene. Germline CDR1 is MNHNS and CDR2 is SASEGT. The CDR3 totals 14 residues. CDR3 amino acids: CASSILAVGSVQFF. The CDR3 region has the DNA TGTGCCAGCAGTATTCTAGCGGTTGGTAGTGTGCAGTTCTTC.

The sample holds one count of this clone. This specimen includes other DNA sequences encoding the same CDR3. J is TRBJ2-1 and V is TRBV7-2; perhaps TRBD1 as D (6 bases). The CDR3 consists of 12 residues. Trimming removed 2 bases from V and 9 bases from J, with 8 bases in between. Germline lookup yields CDR1 SGHTA and CDR2 FQGNSA. As DNA, the CDR3 is TGTGCCAGCAGCTTAAGCAGGGGTGAGCAGTTCTTC. This codes for CASSLSRGEQFF.

The chain employs TRBV6-1 and TRBJ1-1; D gene unclear. Germline assignment: CDR1 MNHNS and CDR2 SASEGT. The CDR3 runs to 14 residues. The V and J ends lost 6 bases and 0 bases respectively, with 11 bases between them. The CDR3 nucleotides read TGTGCCAGCAGAGCCCGGGGATTGAACACTGAAGCTTTCTTT. Amino acid sequence: CASRARGLNTEAFF.

The rearrangement links TRBV6-7 to TRBJ1-1, with D possibly being TRBD1 (6 bases). TRBV6-7 is recorded as an ORF, its role being uncertain. Deletions cut 0 bases from V and 4 bases from J, with 9 bases between. The CDR3 is made up of 14 amino acids. CDR3 residues: CASSYSPGATEAFF. In nucleotides, the CDR3 is TGTGCCAGCAGTTACTCACCAGGGGCCACTGAAGCTTTCTTT.

This clone has more than one count but fewer than ten. The chain combines TRBV29-1 with TRBJ2-1, with 7 positions matching TRBD2. Trimming cost V 8 bases and J 7 bases; bases outside gene matches: 8. Germline V gene sequence: CDR1 SQVTM, CDR2 ANQGSEA. The CDR3 extends over 12 amino acids. CDR3 protein: CSIGTIGNEQFF. CDR3 DNA sequence: TGCAGCATAGGGACTATAGGGAATGAGCAGTTCTTC.

V gene TRBV7-9 combines with J gene TRBJ2-2; TRBD1 matches at 9 bases. The CDR3 is made up of 15 amino acids. The germline gives CDR1 SEHNR, CDR2 FQNEAQ (reference sequence). V trimming: 3 bases; J trimming: 7 bases; junction bases outside the gene matches: 6. CDR3 sequence: CASSLGTGRSGELFF. CDR3 coding DNA: TGTGCCAGCAGCTTGGGGACAGGGCGGAGCGGGGAGCTGTTTTTT.

V usage is TRBV2 and J usage is TRBJ2-5, with 7 bases lining up with TRBD2. V lost 8 bases, J lost 0 bases, and 9 bases stayed unmatched. Germline lookup yields CDR1 SNHLY and CDR2 FYNNEI. CDR3 size: 15 residues. The CDR3 is CASWMAGVYQETQYF. Here the CDR3 DNA reads TGTGCCAGCTGGATGGCGGGGGTGTACCAAGAGACCCAGTACTTC.

For the CDR3, the DNA is TGTGCCAGCTCAGGGGGCTACGATAATTCACCCCTCCACTTT. Its protein is CASSGGYDNSPLHF. V gene TRBV7-9 combines with J gene TRBJ1-6; 8 bases map to TRBD1. The germline V gene encodes CDR1 SEHNR and CDR2 FQNEAQ (reference sequence). V lost 8 bases and J lost 5; bases outside the gene matches: 5. CDR3 length: 14 amino acids.

The chain couples TRBV6-5 to TRBJ1-6; 9 positions match TRBD1. Germline CDR1 is MNHEY and CDR2 is SVGAGI. CDR3 length: 15 residues. J lost 9 bases, V lost 5 bases, and 8 bases had no gene match. Written as DNA, the CDR3 is TGTGCCAGCAGTCACCGGGACAGGGAGATTTCACCCCTCCACTTT. Its translation: CASSHRDREISPLHF.

This clone was observed once. The genes are TRBV28 and TRBJ1-1, with D tentatively TRBD1 (6 bases). The CDR3 totals 16 residues. Trimming removed 5 bases from V and 5 bases from J, with 21 bases in between. In germline, CDR1 is MDHEN, CDR2 SYDVKM. CDR3 sequence reads: CASSNEGGGGGTEAFF. The CDR3 DNA reads TGTGCCAGCAGTAATGAGGGGGGAGGGGGTGGGACTGAAGCTTTCTTT.

The rearrangement uses TRBV5-5 and TRBJ1-3; D is unclear. Trimming took off 1 base at V and 4 bases at J, with 3 bases between the two ends. From germline, CDR1 is SGHKS and CDR2 YYEKEE (reference sequence). The CDR3 loop spans 12 amino acids. Here the CDR3 DNA reads TGTGCCAGCAGCTTGCAAGGAAACACCATATATTTT. This encodes CASSLQGNTIYF.

The chain uses TRBV27 and TRBJ2-1; D is perhaps TRBD2 (6 bases). V was clipped by 5 bases and J by 5 bases, with 19 bases between them. The CDR3 runs 16 residues. In germline, CDR1 is MNHEY, CDR2 SMNVEV (reference sequence). The CDR3 coding sequence is TGTGCCAGCAGTCTTCTTTCGGTGGGGGGTAACAATGAGCAGTTCTTC. Protein product: CASSLLSVGGNNEQFF.

The chain employs TRBV30 and TRBJ1-6, with TRBD1 as a possible D gene (5 bases). This CDR3 spans 15 amino acids. Germline values: CDR1 GTSNPN, CDR2 SVGIG (reference sequence). V was cut by 0 bases and J by 8 bases, with 14 bases left in between. CDR3 sequence (DNA): TGTGCCTGGAGTGTCGGGGGGATGGGAGATTCACCCCTCCACTTT. It encodes CAWSVGGMGDSPLHF.

This clone is a singleton in its sample. This chain connects TRBV7-9 to TRBJ1-1; no clear D gene. The germline gives CDR1 SEHNR, CDR2 FQNEAQ (reference sequence). The CDR3 is 11 amino acids. V lost 6 bases and J 4 bases, leaving 6 bases between the germline ends. The CDR3 DNA follows: TGTGCCAGCAGTCCCCGCACTGAAGCTTTCTTT. Translation: CASSPRTEAFF.